What follows are 24 T cell receptor beta chains derived from one specimen sequenced in a study of T cells in localized non-small cell lung cancer. Using immunoSEQ multiplex PCR, the repertoire was profiled, and TCRdb retains in-frame clones only, with some absent. The table shows 75,000 to 90,000 clones, with about 83% occurring only once. Sequencing was performed on peripheral blood, taken before any cancer treatment. These receptors were taken from a man aged 40-75 years with stage I lung adenocarcinoma.

The rearrangement uses TRBV2 and TRBJ2-7; D is perhaps TRBD2 (5 bases). V was pared by 6 bases and J by 2 bases, with 14 bases between. The CDR3 consists of 14 residues. Germline CDR1 SNHLY, CDR2 FYNNEI. The CDR3 nucleotides are TGTGCCAGCAGCGGAGTTCCGACTACCTACGAGCAGTACTTC. Residues: CASSGVPTTYEQYF.

V gene TRBV29-1 combines with J gene TRBJ1-1; no definite D call. Trimming shortened V by 2 bases and J by 9 bases, and 7 bases separated the two germline ends. Germline V gene lookup returns CDR1 SQVTM and CDR2 ANQGSEA. The CDR3 extends over 10 amino acids. CDR3 protein: CSVETGKAFF. For the CDR3, the DNA is TGCAGCGTTGAAACTGGTAAAGCTTTCTTT.

The chain links TRBV7-3 to TRBJ2-1, with D unclear. Per the germline V gene, CDR1 is SGHTA and CDR2 is FQGTGA. V lost 5 bases and J lost 1, with 12 bases in between. The CDR3 runs to 15 residues. This chain's CDR3 is CASSRSAVSYNEQFF. CDR3 DNA sequence: TGTGCCAGCAGCCGTTCGGCCGTATCCTACAATGAGCAGTTCTTC. Combining the CDR3 with reference TRBV7-3 and TRBJ2-1 gives the whole variable domain GAGVSQTPSNKVTEKGKYVELRCDPISGHTALYWYRQSLGQGPEFLIYFQGTGAADDSGLPNDRFFAVRPEGSVSTLKIQRTERGDSAVYLCASSRSAVSYNEQFFGPGTRLTVL.

This chain uses TRBV27 with TRBJ1-1; 7 bases align to TRBD1. This CDR3 spans 13 amino acids. Germline values: CDR1 MNHEY, CDR2 SMNVEV (reference sequence). V trimming: 4 bases; J trimming: 3 bases; junction bases outside the gene matches: 2. As DNA, the CDR3 is TGTGCCAGCAGTTACGACAGGGACACTGAAGCTTTCTTT. Translated: CASSYDRDTEAFF.

The chain combines TRBV9 with TRBJ1-2; tentatively, D is TRBD1 (5 bases). V was trimmed by 0 bases and J by 4 bases, leaving 16 bases between them. The germline V gene has CDR1 SGDLS and CDR2 YYNGEE. This CDR3 has 16 amino acids. CDR3 region: CASSVAPGPEGYGYTF. DNA for the CDR3: TGTGCCAGCAGCGTAGCCCCGGGACCCGAGGGCTATGGCTACACCTTC. Variable domain in full (rest from reference TRBV9 and TRBJ1-2): DSGVTQTPKHLITATGQRVTLRCSPRSGDLSVYWYQQSLDQGLQFLIQYYNGEERAKGNILERFSAQQFPDLHSELNLSSLELGDSALYFCASSVAPGPEGYGYTFGSGTRLTVV.

This clone was recorded many times. V gene TRBV5-6 combines with J gene TRBJ2-2; D is ambiguous. V shed 4 bases and J shed 0 bases, with 10 bases lying between them. CDR3 size: 15 residues. Germline lookup yields CDR1 SGHDT and CDR2 YYEEEE. In nucleotides, the CDR3 is TGTGCCAGCAGCGGAAAGGTCGCGAACACCGGGGAGCTGTTTTTT. As protein: CASSGKVANTGELFF.

The rearrangement uses TRBV29-1 and TRBJ2-6; no clear D. V was trimmed by 4 bases and J by 0 bases, leaving 10 bases between them. The CDR3 covers 15 residues. CDR1 is SQVTM, CDR2 ANQGSEA, per germline. This chain's CDR3 is CSVGRYVSGANVLTF. The CDR3 bases are TGCAGCGTTGGACGTTATGTCTCTGGGGCCAACGTCCTGACTTTC.

V gene TRBV18 combines with J gene TRBJ2-3; D not resolved. Trimming removed 6 bases from V and 4 bases from J, with 5 bases in between. Germline loops: CDR1 KGHSH, CDR2 LQKENI. CDR3 length: 11 amino acids. This CDR3 is CASSLADTQYF. The CDR3 bases are TGTGCCAGCTCCCTTGCAGATACGCAGTATTTT.

V is TRBV27 and J is TRBJ2-2; tentatively, D is TRBD2 (6 bases). The V gene lost 3 bases and the J gene lost 0 bases, with 14 bases spanning the gap. The V gene's germline CDR1 is MNHEY and CDR2 SMNVEV (reference sequence). CDR3 size: 17 residues. The CDR3 DNA is TGTGCCAGCAGTTTGAGGCGGGGCGGTACGAACACCGGGGAGCTGTTTTTT. This codes for CASSLRRGGTNTGELFF.

This chain connects TRBV10-3 to TRBJ1-1; 8 nucleotides line up with TRBD1. The CDR3 is made up of 14 amino acids. Losses at the gene ends were 3 bases for V and 3 bases for J; bases not matched to a gene: 3. In germline, CDR1 is ENHRY, CDR2 SYGVKD. The DNA for the CDR3 is TGTGCCATCAGTGATCAGGGGGCGGACACTGAAGCTTTCTTT. Amino acids: CAISDQGADTEAFF.

The J gene is TRBJ1-5, the V gene TRBV9; TRBD1 matches at 7 bases. Trimming removed 0 bases from V and 2 bases from J; junction bases left unmatched: 5. Germline CDR1 and CDR2: SGDLS and YYNGEE. CDR3 length: 16 amino acids. CDR3 sequence reads: CASSVGAGTGNQPQHF. CDR3 bases: TGTGCCAGCAGCGTAGGGGCTGGGACAGGCAATCAGCCCCAGCATTTT.

The table lists this clone with a count of one. The rearrangement links TRBV6-1 to TRBJ1-1; D is possibly TRBD1 (6 bases). The CDR3 covers 13 residues. Germline CDR1 reads MNHNS; CDR2 reads SASEGT. Trimming shortened V by 5 bases and J by 4 bases, and 11 bases separated the two germline ends. CDR3 protein: CASSLTGATEAFF. CDR3 in DNA: TGTGCCAGCAGTTTGACAGGCGCCACTGAAGCTTTCTTT.

This sequence joins TRBV4-2 and TRBJ2-5; 14 positions agree with TRBD2. The germline V gene encodes CDR1 LGHNA and CDR2 YNFKEQ. The CDR3 has 16 residues. The junction had 3 bases not matched to a gene; V was cut back by 2 bases and J by 4 bases. In DNA form, the CDR3 reads TGTGCCAGCAGCCAAAAGACTAGCGGGGGGGCAGAGACCCAGTACTTC. Encoded protein: CASSQKTSGGAETQYF.

V is TRBV2 and J is TRBJ1-4; no definite D call. The CDR3 extends over 15 amino acids. Germline V gene lookup returns CDR1 SNHLY and CDR2 FYNNEI. Trimming stripped 6 bases from V and 3 bases from J, with 14 bases between. The CDR3, as DNA: TGTGCCAGCAGAGGAGTAGGTGGGGCTAATGAAAAACTGTTTTTT. It specifies CASRGVGGANEKLFF.

The V gene is TRBV7-9, the J gene TRBJ2-3; D is ambiguous. The germline V and J ends were trimmed by 1 base and 0 bases, with 2 bases remaining between them. There are 13 residues in the CDR3. Germline-derived CDR1 and CDR2 are SEHNR and FQNEAQ (reference sequence). The CDR3 sequence is CASSLGSTDTQYF. As DNA, the CDR3 is TGTGCCAGCAGCTTAGGGAGCACAGATACGCAGTATTTT.

This clone was picked up one time. V is TRBV19 and J is TRBJ1-6; D may be TRBD1 (5 bases). Germline CDR1 reads LNHDA; CDR2 reads SQIVND (reference sequence). CDR3 size: 17 residues. Deletions cut 5 bases from V and 6 bases from J, with 20 bases between. CDR3 DNA sequence: TGTGCCAGTAGTCCCGGCAGGGCGATGTCTGGTAATTCACCCCTCCACTTT. This translates into CASSPGRAMSGNSPLHF.

The CDR3 loop reads CASGSGDGHNEQFF. The CDR3 nucleotides are TGTGCTAGTGGTTCGGGAGACGGACACAATGAGCAGTTCTTC. The rearrangement uses TRBV12-5 and TRBJ2-1; tentatively, D is TRBD2 (6 bases). Trimming pared 4 bases from V and 5 bases from J, leaving 12 bases between. This CDR3 is built from 14 residues. Germline CDR1 is LGHNT and CDR2 is FRNRAP.

This clone was picked up one time. The V call is TRBV7-2, the J call TRBJ1-4, with TRBD1 matching 8 bases. The CDR3 is made up of 15 amino acids. Germline V gene lookup returns CDR1 SGHTA and CDR2 FQGNSA. V shed 1 base, J shed 4 bases, and the junction held 2 bases outside the gene matches. CDR3 amino acids: CASSLGGQGNEKLFF. CDR3 DNA sequence: TGTGCCAGCAGCTTAGGCGGACAGGGTAATGAAAAACTGTTTTTT.

V is TRBV28 and J is TRBJ2-7, with D perhaps matching TRBD1 (5 bases). Germline assignment: CDR1 MDHEN and CDR2 SYDVKM. The ends were cut back, 7 bases at V and 0 bases at J, with 13 bases in the middle. This CDR3 is 14 amino acids long. The CDR3 nucleotides read TGTGCCAGCAAATTACAGGTCAACTCCTACGAGCAGTACTTC. It encodes CASKLQVNSYEQYF.

This chain links TRBV7-2 with TRBJ2-2, with 8 bases aligning to TRBD1. Germline assignment: CDR1 SGHTA and CDR2 FQGNSA. The CDR3 is 15 residues long. J lost 6 bases, V lost 6 bases, and 9 bases had no gene match. The CDR3 nucleotides read TGTGCCAGCAGAATAGCAGGACAGGGAGCCGGGGAGCTGTTTTTT. Its translation: CASRIAGQGAGELFF.

This chain uses TRBV7-9 with TRBJ2-5; D is unresolved. Germline values: CDR1 SEHNR, CDR2 FQNEAQ (reference sequence). Between the trimmed V and J ends, which lost 1 base and 2 bases, there was a span of 14 bases. The CDR3 runs 16 residues. CDR3 region: CASSLESPEVQETQYF. The CDR3 DNA is TGTGCCAGCAGCTTAGAGTCCCCTGAGGTTCAAGAGACCCAGTACTTC.

The chain couples TRBV15 to TRBJ2-3; D uncertain. Trimming took 3 bases from V and 0 from J, leaving 19 bases between them. The germline V gene encodes CDR1 LNHNV and CDR2 YYDKDF (reference sequence). This CDR3 is built from 18 residues. In nucleotides, the CDR3 is TGTGCCACCAGCAGTCCAGGACGGCAGCGTCAGAGCACAGATACGCAGTATTTT. Translating gives CATSSPGRQRQSTDTQYF. The entire variable domain, with the rest obtained from reference TRBV15 and TRBJ2-3, is as follows: DAMVIQNPRYQVTQFGKPVTLSCSQTLNHNVMYWYQQKSSQAPKLLFHYYDKDFNNEADTPDNFQSRRPNTSFCFLDIRSPGLGDTAMYLCATSSPGRQRQSTDTQYFGPGTRLTVL.

The V gene is TRBV10-3, the J gene TRBJ1-6; 10 nucleotides align to TRBD1. Per the germline V gene, CDR1 is ENHRY and CDR2 is SYGVKD. The CDR3 extends over 16 amino acids. With 5 bases clipped from V and 4 bases from J, the junction kept 5 bases outside the gene matches. The CDR3 loop reads CAISTTDRGYNSPLHF. The DNA for the CDR3 is TGTGCCATCAGTACTACGGACAGGGGGTATAATTCACCCCTCCACTTT.

J is TRBJ2-6 and V is TRBV30, with a weak D call TRBD2 (6 bases). CDR3 length equals 21 residues. The V gene's germline CDR1 is GTSNPN and CDR2 SVGIG (reference sequence). V lost 0 bases and J lost 4, with 28 bases in between. This CDR3 reads CAWSVFIGGLRGLSGANVLTF. CDR3 DNA: TGTGCCTGGAGTGTGTTTATAGGAGGGTTAAGAGGGTTATCCGGGGCCAACGTCCTGACTTTC.